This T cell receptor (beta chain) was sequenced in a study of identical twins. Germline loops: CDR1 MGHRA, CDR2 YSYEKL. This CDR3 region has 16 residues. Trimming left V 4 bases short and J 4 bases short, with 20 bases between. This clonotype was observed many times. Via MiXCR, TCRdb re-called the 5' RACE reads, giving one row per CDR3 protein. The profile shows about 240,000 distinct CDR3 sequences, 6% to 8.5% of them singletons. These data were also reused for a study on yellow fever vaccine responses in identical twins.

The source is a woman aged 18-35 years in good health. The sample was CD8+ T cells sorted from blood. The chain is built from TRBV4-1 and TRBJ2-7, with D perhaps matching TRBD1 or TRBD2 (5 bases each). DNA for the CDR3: TGCGCCAGCAGCCTCACCCCGGGGCCCAAAGGGTACGAGCAGTACGTC. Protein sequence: CASSLTPGPKGYEQYV.